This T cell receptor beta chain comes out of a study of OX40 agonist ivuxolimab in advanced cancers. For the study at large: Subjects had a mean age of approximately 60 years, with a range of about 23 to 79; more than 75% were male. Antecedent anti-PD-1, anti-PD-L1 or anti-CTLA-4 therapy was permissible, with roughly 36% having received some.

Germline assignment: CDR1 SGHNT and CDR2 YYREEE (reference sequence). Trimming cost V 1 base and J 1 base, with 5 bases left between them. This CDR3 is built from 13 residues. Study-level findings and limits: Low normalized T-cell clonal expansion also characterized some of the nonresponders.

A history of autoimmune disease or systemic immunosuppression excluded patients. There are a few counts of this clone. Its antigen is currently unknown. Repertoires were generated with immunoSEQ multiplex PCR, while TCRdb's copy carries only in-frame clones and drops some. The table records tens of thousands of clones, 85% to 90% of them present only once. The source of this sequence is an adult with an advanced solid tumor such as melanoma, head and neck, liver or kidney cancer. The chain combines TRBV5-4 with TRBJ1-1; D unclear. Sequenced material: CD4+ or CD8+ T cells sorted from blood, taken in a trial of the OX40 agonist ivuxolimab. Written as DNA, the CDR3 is TGTGCCAGCAGCTTGTCGGAGAACACTGAAGCTTTCTTT. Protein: CASSLSENTEAFF.